The TCR beta chain under discussion was sequenced for a study of blood T cell repertoires in COVID-19. Study information: Researchers got acute and convalescent COVID-19 samples from the United States, Italy and Spain. From T cells, B-cell-depleted T cells, or PBMCs came the material, which was cDNA or gDNA.

The CDR3 loop spans 13 amino acids. V lost 7 bases to trimming and J lost 4 bases, with 8 bases between them. CDR1 and CDR2 from the germline V gene are MDHEN and SYDVKM. In the original analysis: Reference gene primer amplification gave nucleated cell count estimates. The protocol was immunoSEQ multiplex PCR, while the TCRdb copy is restricted to in-frame clones and leaves out a portion. The DNA was the basis for D and trimming; V, J and clone size are from that table. The table has some 200,000 clones, under 90% seen once. The sequence derives from an elderly man with acute or convalescent COVID-19. Sequencing used peripheral blood. V is TRBV28 and J is TRBJ1-6; D remains ambiguous. CDR3 nucleotides: TGTGCCAGCACGTCGGTTTATAATTCACCCCTCCACTTT. Protein: CASTSVYNSPLHF.